This is a list of T cell receptor beta chains from one sample in a study of blood T cells in healthy people across ages. Each CDR3 protein gets one entry after TCRdb re-called the 5' RACE reads with MiXCR. The sample has over 950,000 distinct CDR3 sequences, 35% to 45% seen once. Material: blood. The origin of the receptors is a young man in good health. The CDR3 runs from the conserved cysteine through the conserved F or W. The order of the fields is D gene, clone size, V gene, J gene, CDR3 DNA, CDR3 protein. A D gene is named only where the DNA matches it firmly. For some rows the clone size is stated as once, few or many, or as a class when expanded; others skip it.

d_gene: TRBD2; abundance: -; v_gene: TRBV10-3; j_gene: TRBJ2-3; CDR3nt: TGTGCCGTCGCCTCCAGGACTAGTATCCCAGATACGCAGTATTTT; CDR3aa: CAVASRTSIPDTQYF
d_gene: -; abundance: -; v_gene: TRBV5-8; j_gene: TRBJ1-1; CDR3nt: TGTGCCAGCAGCTTGGAGTCGATGGGCCCCCCGACTGAAGCTTTCTTT; CDR3aa: CASSLESMGPPTEAFF
d_gene: -; abundance: few; v_gene: TRBV6-1; j_gene: TRBJ2-5; CDR3nt: TGTGCCAGCAGTGTTGTACGGGTTCGGAAAGAGACCCAGTACTTC; CDR3aa: CASSVVRVRKETQYF
d_gene: TRBD1; abundance: -; v_gene: TRBV6-5; j_gene: TRBJ2-2; CDR3nt: TGTGCCAGCAGCTCCGGGACAGGGGCCACCGGGGAGCTGTTTTTT; CDR3aa: CASSSGTGATGELFF
d_gene: TRBD1; abundance: -; v_gene: TRBV20-1; j_gene: TRBJ2-7; CDR3nt: TGCAGTGCTAGAAGGCGAGGGGGACAGGACTCCTACGAGCAGTACTTC; CDR3aa: CSARRRGGQDSYEQYF
d_gene: -; abundance: few; v_gene: TRBV4-3; j_gene: TRBJ2-5; CDR3nt: TGCGCCAGCAGCGCGGACAACCAAGAGACCCAGTACTTC; CDR3aa: CASSADNQETQYF
d_gene: TRBD1; abundance: -; v_gene: TRBV30; j_gene: TRBJ1-1; CDR3nt: TGTGCCTGGCATACACAGGGGACAATGGGCACTGAAGCTTTCTTT; CDR3aa: CAWHTQGTMGTEAFF
d_gene: -; abundance: -; v_gene: TRBV20-1; j_gene: TRBJ2-3; CDR3nt: TGCAGCTGCTTGGACGCATCATCTAGCACAGATACGCAGTATTTT; CDR3aa: CSCLDASSSTDTQYF
d_gene: -; abundance: -; v_gene: TRBV28; j_gene: TRBJ2-7; CDR3nt: TGTGCCACAACTCTGGACAGCTCCTACAATGAGCAGTACTTC; CDR3aa: CATTLDSSYNEQYF
d_gene: TRBD2; abundance: -; v_gene: TRBV6-2/TRBV6-3; j_gene: TRBJ2-3; CDR3nt: TGTGCCAGCAGTTCTCTCTTCACTTTGCGGGGGGGCACAGATACGCAGTATTTT; CDR3aa: CASSSLFTLRGGTDTQYF
d_gene: -; abundance: -; v_gene: TRBV12-5; j_gene: TRBJ2-7; CDR3nt: TGTGCTAGTGGTTCCCCCCAGGGATTCGGGTACGAGCAGTACTTC; CDR3aa: CASGSPQGFGYEQYF
d_gene: -; abundance: few; v_gene: TRBV20-1; j_gene: TRBJ2-1; CDR3nt: TGCAGTGCTAGCTCCCACAATGAGCAGTTCTTC; CDR3aa: CSASSHNEQFF
d_gene: -; abundance: -; v_gene: TRBV10-3; j_gene: TRBJ1-4; CDR3nt: TGTGCCATCAGTGATGTACCAGGGAATAATGAAAAACTGTTTTTT; CDR3aa: CAISDVPGNNEKLFF
d_gene: TRBD2; abundance: -; v_gene: TRBV12-3/TRBV12-4; j_gene: TRBJ2-7; CDR3nt: TGTGCCAGCACCTTATTTGGCGGCGGGGGCTACGAGCAGTACTTC; CDR3aa: CASTLFGGGGYEQYF
d_gene: -; abundance: -; v_gene: TRBV7-2; j_gene: TRBJ2-7; CDR3nt: TGTGCCAGCAGCTTAGCGGGGGGGCAGACCTACGAGCAGTACTTC; CDR3aa: CASSLAGGQTYEQYF
d_gene: TRBD2; abundance: -; v_gene: TRBV12-3/TRBV12-4; j_gene: TRBJ2-1; CDR3nt: TGTGCCAGCAGTCTAACCCGGGACTACCCTTCTCTCTACAATGGGCAGTTCTTC; CDR3aa: CASSLTRDYPSLYNGQFF
d_gene: -; abundance: -; v_gene: TRBV29-1; j_gene: TRBJ1-1; CDR3nt: TGCAGCGTGGCTGGCAGGGCCAAGGCTGAAGCTTTCTTT; CDR3aa: CSVAGRAKAEAFF
d_gene: TRBD1; abundance: -; v_gene: TRBV18; j_gene: TRBJ2-2; CDR3nt: TGTGCCAGCTCACCACAAAGGACAGGGAACACCGGGGAGCTGTTTTTT; CDR3aa: CASSPQRTGNTGELFF
d_gene: TRBD2; abundance: -; v_gene: TRBV10-3; j_gene: TRBJ2-3; CDR3nt: TGTGCCATCCGTAGCGGGGCCGAGACAGATACGCAGTATTTT; CDR3aa: CAIRSGAETDTQYF
d_gene: -; abundance: -; v_gene: TRBV13; j_gene: TRBJ2-3; CDR3nt: TGTGCCAGCAGCTTCGGGACCAGAGACGGCCTAGATACGCAGTATTTT; CDR3aa: CASSFGTRDGLDTQYF
d_gene: TRBD1; abundance: once; v_gene: TRBV6-6; j_gene: TRBJ2-7; CDR3nt: TGTGCCAGCAGTTACGGGACAGGGGCCACAACTTATTACGAGCAGTACTTC; CDR3aa: CASSYGTGATTYYEQYF
d_gene: TRBD1; abundance: -; v_gene: TRBV4-2; j_gene: TRBJ1-1; CDR3nt: TGTGCCAGCAGCCCCTCGACAGGGGCTAACACTGAAGCTTTCTTT; CDR3aa: CASSPSTGANTEAFF
d_gene: -; abundance: few; v_gene: TRBV20-1; j_gene: TRBJ1-1; CDR3nt: TGCAGTGCCCCGGTGCCGGGTATTAACACTGAAGCTTTCTTT; CDR3aa: CSAPVPGINTEAFF
d_gene: TRBD1; abundance: -; v_gene: TRBV15; j_gene: TRBJ2-7; CDR3nt: TGTGCCACCAGCAGAGATTTAGGACAGGGGTACGAGCAGTACTTC; CDR3aa: CATSRDLGQGYEQYF
d_gene: -; abundance: -; v_gene: TRBV6-2/TRBV6-3; j_gene: TRBJ2-1; CDR3nt: TGTGCCAGCAGTTCCCCTAAAATATCGACACGCAATGAGCAGTTCTTC; CDR3aa: CASSSPKISTRNEQFF
d_gene: -; abundance: few; v_gene: TRBV5-1; j_gene: TRBJ1-1; CDR3nt: TGCGCCAGCAGCCCGGGGGGGCAGCCTGAAGCTTTCTTT; CDR3aa: CASSPGGQPEAFF
d_gene: -; abundance: -; v_gene: TRBV4-1; j_gene: TRBJ1-5; CDR3nt: TGCGCCAGCAGCCGAGTAACGGGGTACGATCAGCCCCAGCATTTT; CDR3aa: CASSRVTGYDQPQHF
d_gene: TRBD2; abundance: -; v_gene: TRBV4-1; j_gene: TRBJ2-3; CDR3nt: TGCGCCAGCAGCCAACCACTAGCGGGGTTGAAGGCAGATACGCAGTATTTT; CDR3aa: CASSQPLAGLKADTQYF
d_gene: -; abundance: -; v_gene: TRBV6-5; j_gene: TRBJ1-3; CDR3nt: TGTGCCAGCAGTTACTCGAACTCTCACTCTGGAAACACCATATATTTT; CDR3aa: CASSYSNSHSGNTIYF
d_gene: -; abundance: -; v_gene: TRBV29-1; j_gene: TRBJ2-5; CDR3nt: TGCAGCGCTGACCCAACAGAGACCCAGTACTTC; CDR3aa: CSADPTETQYF
d_gene: -; abundance: -; v_gene: TRBV20-1; j_gene: TRBJ1-1; CDR3nt: TGCAGTGATCGGAGGTCGGAATCGAGGACTGAAGCTTTCTTT; CDR3aa: CSDRRSESRTEAFF
d_gene: -; abundance: -; v_gene: TRBV9; j_gene: TRBJ2-2; CDR3nt: TGTGCCAGCAGCGTCCGGGGGATCGGGGAGCTGTTTTTT; CDR3aa: CASSVRGIGELFF
d_gene: TRBD1; abundance: -; v_gene: TRBV20-1; j_gene: TRBJ1-5; CDR3nt: TGCAGTGCTAGAGGACAGGGAGTTAGCAATCAGCCCCAGCATTTT; CDR3aa: CSARGQGVSNQPQHF
d_gene: -; abundance: -; v_gene: TRBV30; j_gene: TRBJ2-4; CDR3nt: TGTGCCTGGACCCAGGGAAACCAAAACATTCAGTACTTC; CDR3aa: CAWTQGNQNIQYF
d_gene: -; abundance: -; v_gene: TRBV21-1; j_gene: TRBJ2-2; CDR3nt: TGTGCCAGCAGCACAAACCCCAGGGGAACCGGGGAGCTGTTTTTT; CDR3aa: CASSTNPRGTGELFF
d_gene: TRBD1; abundance: few; v_gene: TRBV12-3/TRBV12-4; j_gene: TRBJ1-5; CDR3nt: TGTGCCAGCAGTTCCTCAACCGGGACAGGGAGGCAGCCCCAGCATTTT; CDR3aa: CASSSSTGTGRQPQHF
d_gene: TRBD1; abundance: few; v_gene: TRBV5-1; j_gene: TRBJ2-7; CDR3nt: TGCGCCAGCAGCTTTACTCCGGGACAGGGGCCCTACGAGCAGTACTTC; CDR3aa: CASSFTPGQGPYEQYF
d_gene: TRBD2; abundance: few; v_gene: TRBV5-1; j_gene: TRBJ2-3; CDR3nt: TGCGCCAGCAGCTTGGAGACTAGCGGGGGGGAGAGCACAGATACGCAGTATTTT; CDR3aa: CASSLETSGGESTDTQYF
d_gene: TRBD1; abundance: -; v_gene: TRBV12-3/TRBV12-4; j_gene: TRBJ2-2; CDR3nt: TGTGCCAGCAGAAACGACAGGGGGAACACCGGGGAGCTGTTTTTT; CDR3aa: CASRNDRGNTGELFF
d_gene: -; abundance: few; v_gene: TRBV27; j_gene: TRBJ2-1; CDR3nt: TGTGCCAGCAGTTCGGACTTGGAACAGTTCTTC; CDR3aa: CASSSDLEQFF
d_gene: TRBD1; abundance: -; v_gene: TRBV6-6; j_gene: TRBJ1-1; CDR3nt: TGTGCCAGCAGCCAGCAGGGGGACGGCACTGAAGCTTTCTTT; CDR3aa: CASSQQGDGTEAFF